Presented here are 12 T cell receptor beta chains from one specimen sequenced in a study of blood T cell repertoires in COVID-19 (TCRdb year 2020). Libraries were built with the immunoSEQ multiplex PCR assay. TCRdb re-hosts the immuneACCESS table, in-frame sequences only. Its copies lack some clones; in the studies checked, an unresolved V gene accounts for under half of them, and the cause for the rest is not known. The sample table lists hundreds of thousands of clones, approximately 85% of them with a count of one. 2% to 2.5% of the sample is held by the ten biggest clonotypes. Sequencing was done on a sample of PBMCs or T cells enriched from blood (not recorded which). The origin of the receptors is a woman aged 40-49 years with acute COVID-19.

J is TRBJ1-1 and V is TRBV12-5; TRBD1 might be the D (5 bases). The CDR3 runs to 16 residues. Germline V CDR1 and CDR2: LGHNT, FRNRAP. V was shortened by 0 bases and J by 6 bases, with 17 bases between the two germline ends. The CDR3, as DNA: TGTGCTAGTGGTTTGGTCCTTGGGATGCCAGGGCCTGAAGCTTTCTTT. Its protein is CASGLVLGMPGPEAFF.

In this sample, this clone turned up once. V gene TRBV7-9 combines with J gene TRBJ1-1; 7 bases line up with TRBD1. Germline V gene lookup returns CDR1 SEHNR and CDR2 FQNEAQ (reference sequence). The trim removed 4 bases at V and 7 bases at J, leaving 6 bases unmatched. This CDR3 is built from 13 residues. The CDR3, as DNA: TGTGCCAGCAGCTCTAGACAGGGCGGTGAAGCTTTCTTT. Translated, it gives CASSSRQGGEAFF.

CDR3 in amino acids: CASTLGAPYNEQFF. The CDR3 DNA reads TGTGCCAGCACGTTGGGGGCCCCCTACAATGAGCAGTTCTTC. The chain links TRBV6-5 to TRBJ2-1; a weak D match, TRBD1 (6 bases). CDR1 MNHEY and CDR2 SVGAGI come from the germline V gene. This CDR3 contains 14 residues. The V end was cut by 7 bases, the J end by 2 bases, with 12 bases between.

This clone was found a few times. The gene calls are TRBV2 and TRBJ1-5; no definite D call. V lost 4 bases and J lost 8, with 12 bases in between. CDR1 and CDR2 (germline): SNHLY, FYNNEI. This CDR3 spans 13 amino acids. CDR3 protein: CASSGLRGEPQHF. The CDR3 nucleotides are TGTGCCAGCAGTGGACTCCGGGGTGAGCCCCAGCATTTT.

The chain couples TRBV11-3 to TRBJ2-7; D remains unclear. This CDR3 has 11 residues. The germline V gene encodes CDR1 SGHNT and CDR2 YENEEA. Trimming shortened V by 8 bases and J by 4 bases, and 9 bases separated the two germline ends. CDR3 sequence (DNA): TGTGCCAGCGGAGCCGGATACGAGCAGTACTTC. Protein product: CASGAGYEQYF. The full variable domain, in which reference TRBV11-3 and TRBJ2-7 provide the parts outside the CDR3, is EAGVVQSPRYKIIEKKQPVAFWCNPISGHNTLYWYLQNLGQGPELLIRYENEEAVDDSQLPKDRFSAERLKGVDSTLKIQPAELGDSAVYLCASGAGYEQYFGPGTRLTVT.

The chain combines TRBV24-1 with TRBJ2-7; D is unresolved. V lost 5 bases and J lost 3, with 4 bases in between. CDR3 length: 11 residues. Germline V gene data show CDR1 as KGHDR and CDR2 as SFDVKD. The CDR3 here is CATSVGYEQYF. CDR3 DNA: TGTGCCACCAGTGTCGGCTACGAGCAGTACTTC.

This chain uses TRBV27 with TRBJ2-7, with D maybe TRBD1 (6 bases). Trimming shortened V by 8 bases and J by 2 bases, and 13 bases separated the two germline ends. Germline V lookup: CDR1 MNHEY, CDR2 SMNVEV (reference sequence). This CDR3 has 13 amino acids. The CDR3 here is CASATGTPYEQYF. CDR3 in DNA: TGTGCCAGCGCGACCGGGACACCCTACGAGCAGTACTTC.

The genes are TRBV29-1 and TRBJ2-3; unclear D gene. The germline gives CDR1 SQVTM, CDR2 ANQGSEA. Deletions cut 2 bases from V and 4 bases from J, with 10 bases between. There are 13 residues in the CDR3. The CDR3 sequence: CSVERSSSDTQYF. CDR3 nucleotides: TGCAGCGTTGAAAGGAGCAGTTCAGATACGCAGTATTTT.

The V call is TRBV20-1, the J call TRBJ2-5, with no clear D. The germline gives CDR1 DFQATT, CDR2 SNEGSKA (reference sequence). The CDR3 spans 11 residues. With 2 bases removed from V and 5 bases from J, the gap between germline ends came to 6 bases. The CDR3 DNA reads TGCAGTGCTAGAATCGGGGAGACCCAGTACTTC. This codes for CSARIGETQYF.

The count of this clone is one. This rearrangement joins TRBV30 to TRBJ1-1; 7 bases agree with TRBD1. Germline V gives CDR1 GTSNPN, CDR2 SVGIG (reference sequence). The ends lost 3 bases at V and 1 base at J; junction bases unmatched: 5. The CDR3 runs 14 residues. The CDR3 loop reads CAWSSGQPNTEAFF. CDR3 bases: TGTGCCTGGAGCTCGGGACAGCCGAACACTGAAGCTTTCTTT. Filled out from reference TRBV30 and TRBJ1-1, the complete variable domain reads SQTIHQWPATLVQPVGSPLSLECTVEGTSNPNLYWYRQAAGRGLQLLFYSVGIGQISSEVPQNLSASRPQDRQFILSSKKLLLSDSGFYLCAWSSGQPNTEAFFGQGTRLTVV.

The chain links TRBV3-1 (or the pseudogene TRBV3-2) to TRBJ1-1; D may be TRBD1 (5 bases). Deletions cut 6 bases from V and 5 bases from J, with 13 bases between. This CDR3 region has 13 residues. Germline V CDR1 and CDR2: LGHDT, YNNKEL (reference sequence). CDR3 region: CASSWGGETEAFF. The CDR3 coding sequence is TGTGCCAGCAGTTGGGGAGGGGAAACTGAAGCTTTCTTT.

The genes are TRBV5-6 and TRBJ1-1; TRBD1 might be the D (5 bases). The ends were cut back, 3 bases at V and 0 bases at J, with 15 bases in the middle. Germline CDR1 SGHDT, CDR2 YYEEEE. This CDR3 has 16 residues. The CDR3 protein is CASSSFGRVMNTEAFF. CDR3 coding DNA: TGTGCCAGCAGCTCCTTTGGCAGGGTAATGAACACTGAAGCTTTCTTT.